This passage covers 11 T cell receptor beta chains from one sample sequenced in a study of vaccination and CD4 T cells after COVID-19. Sequenced with the Oncomine TCR Beta short-read assay was DNA taken from cultured CD4+ T cells. TCRdb used MiXCR to reprocess the PCR reads, holding one entry per CDR3 protein. This sample has over a thousand distinct CDR3 sequences, with over 12% found just once. These TCRs' antigens remain unknown. As to treatment: roughly 10-day PBMC culture with coronavirus spike peptide pools or control peptides (ViraFEST assay). The unexposed donor gave CD4+ T cells before the COVID-19 pandemic (2011-2018). Sequenced input: CD4+ T cells from blood, cultured in vitro. The origin of the receptors is a human donor in good health.

Within the sample, this clonotype is medium-sized. This chain uses TRBV6-1 with TRBJ2-7, with D maybe TRBD2 (5 bases). CDR1 and CDR2 from the germline V gene are MNHNS and SASEGT. This CDR3 contains 14 residues. The V and J ends lost 5 bases and 6 bases respectively, with 17 bases between them. The CDR3 nucleotides read TGTGCCAGCAGTCACCGGGGAGTGGGGTCCGAGCAGTACTTC. This translates into CASSHRGVGSEQYF.

In this sample, this clonotype is medium-sized (0.01 to 0.1%). The CDR3 here is CASSNRVESPLHF. DNA for the CDR3: TGCGCCAGCAGTAACAGGGTCGAATCACCCCTCCACTTT. The chain combines TRBV10-2 with TRBJ1-6, with D tentatively TRBD1 (6 bases). The CDR3 runs 13 residues. The germline V gene has CDR1 WSHSY and CDR2 SAAADI. The V gene lost 5 bases and the J gene lost 10 bases, with 12 bases spanning the gap.

This clonotype is deemed hyperexpanded. The genes are TRBV15 and TRBJ1-5; D is undetermined. The CDR3 spans 15 residues. Germline V lookup: CDR1 LNHNV, CDR2 YYDKDF (reference sequence). V lost 0 bases and J lost 0, with 6 bases in between. DNA of the CDR3: TGTGCCACCAGCAGAGATGGGGATAGCAATCAGCCCCAGCATTTT. Translated, it gives CATSRDGDSNQPQHF.

V is TRBV7-3 and J is TRBJ2-2; 10 bases are a match to TRBD2. The J segment lost 4 bases and the V segment lost 1 base, leaving 3 bases of the junction unmatched. Germline-derived CDR1 and CDR2 are SGHTA and FQGTGA. This CDR3 contains 16 residues. CDR3 sequence reads: CASSLRLAGVTGELFF. CDR3 nucleotide sequence: TGTGCCAGCAGCTTAAGGCTAGCGGGGGTCACCGGGGAGCTGTTTTTT.

The gene calls are TRBV2 and TRBJ1-3; weak D call: TRBD1 (6 bases). Between the trimmed V and J ends, which lost 6 bases and 2 bases, there was a span of 11 bases. This CDR3 comprises 14 residues. CDR1 and CDR2 (germline): SNHLY, FYNNEI. The CDR3, as DNA: TGTGCCAGCAGAGCACAGGGACCTGGAAACACCATATATTTT. It translates to CASRAQGPGNTIYF.

This clonotype was seen more than once but under ten times. This rearrangement joins TRBV28 to TRBJ2-5, with D perhaps matching TRBD1 (6 bases). Germline assignment: CDR1 MDHEN and CDR2 SYDVKM. Between the trimmed V and J ends, which lost 6 bases and 6 bases, there was a span of 20 bases. The CDR3 spans 15 residues. The CDR3 region is CASSLPPTGRQTQYF. The CDR3, as DNA: TGTGCCAGCAGCCTACCACCGACAGGCAGGCAGACCCAGTACTTC. Using reference TRBV28 and TRBJ2-5 for the parts outside the CDR3, the full variable domain is DVKVTQSSRYLVKRTGEKVFLECVQDMDHENMFWYRQDPGLGLRLIYFSYDVKMKEKGDIPEGYSVSREKKERFSLILESASTNQTSMYLCASSLPPTGRQTQYFGPGTRLLVL.

This clonotype is medium-sized within its sample. The chain employs TRBV7-3 and TRBJ1-1, with D perhaps TRBD1 (6 bases). The CDR3 contains 15 residues. The V end was cut by 1 base, the J end by 14 bases, with 23 bases between. The germline V gene has CDR1 SGHTA and CDR2 FQGTGA. The CDR3 loop is CASSLRGGTEGRKFF. The DNA of the CDR3 is TGTGCCAGCAGCTTAAGAGGGGGAACGGAGGGACGAAAGTTCTTT.

This clonotype is medium-sized in the sample. The J gene is TRBJ2-7, the V gene TRBV10-3, with TRBD1 matching 7 bases. Germline V gives CDR1 ENHRY, CDR2 SYGVKD. The J segment lost 1 base and the V segment lost 4 bases, leaving 7 bases of the junction unmatched. This CDR3 contains 15 residues. The CDR3 coding sequence is TGTGCCATCAGTGGTAGTGGGACAGTATCCTACGAGCAGTACTTC. This gives the protein CAISGSGTVSYEQYF.

There are a few counts of this clonotype. The chain combines TRBV5-1 with TRBJ1-1; the D is unclear. Germline lookup yields CDR1 SGHRS and CDR2 YFSETQ. This CDR3 spans 15 amino acids. V was clipped by 0 bases and J by 3 bases, with 12 bases between them. The chain's CDR3 is CASSLGVRTYTEAFF. The CDR3 bases are TGCGCCAGCAGCTTGGGTGTCCGGACGTACACTGAAGCTTTCTTT.

This clonotype was seen a few times. The chain combines TRBV6-1 with TRBJ2-7; TRBD2 matches at 9 bases. Unmatched junction bases numbered 6, after V lost 3 bases and J lost 6 bases. The CDR3 spans 14 residues. CDR1 and CDR2 from the germline V gene are MNHNS and SASEGT. The CDR3 protein is CASSEPRGGREQYF. CDR3 sequence (DNA): TGTGCCAGCAGTGAGCCGCGGGGGGGCCGCGAGCAGTACTTC.

This clonotype rates as medium-sized. The rearrangement joins TRBV19 to TRBJ1-2; no reliable D call. The germline gives CDR1 LNHDA, CDR2 SQIVND (reference sequence). The CDR3 runs to 15 residues. Trimming pared 3 bases from V and 3 bases from J, leaving 14 bases between. CDR3 nucleotide sequence: TGTGCCAGTAGTATTCTGGCAGGTCTGGACTATGGCTACACCTTC. It translates to CASSILAGLDYGYTF.